This T cell receptor (beta chain) was obtained from a study of blood T cell repertoires in COVID-19 (dated by TCRdb to between 2020 and 2021). Background for the entire study: Samples from collaborators originated in the United States, Italy and Spain and spanned both the acute and convalescent phases of COVID-19. The repertoires were released in a freely available public database intended as a resource for research on the immune response to SARS-CoV-2. The samples were drawn from two sources: the first 160 participants of the ongoing ImmuneRACE study, and 950 to 1,500 subjects contributed by 6 global collaborators. The dataset comprised deeply sampled blood TCRbeta repertoires from subjects exposed to, actively infected with, or recovered from COVID-19. The sample metadata nearly always contained a de-identified subject ID, COVID-19 status, age in years and sex. The material from the prospective study consisted of cDNA or gDNA derived from T cells, B-cell-depleted T cells, or PBMCs. Where available, HLA class I and class II types were taken from metadata supplied by the sample provider and were not determined by assay-based typing. General study outcomes and caveats: How much clinical and demographic metadata was included differed by source and by participant, and the metadata was provided uncurated.

TCRbeta CDR3 regions were amplified from genomic DNA by means of the immunoSEQ Assay, a bias-controlled multiplex PCR. The paper's data handling went like this. The number of nucleated cells in each sample was estimated from the amplification of reference gene primers within the assay. To quantify the absolute abundance of each unique TCRbeta CDR3 rearrangement, sequence reads were collapsed and filtered. Productive Simpson clonality was computed per sample as the square root of Simpson's diversity index over productive rearrangements. As stored in TCRdb, this immuneACCESS dataset retains in-frame rearrangements with V and J assigned. A fraction of the clones does not appear; measured against another copy, unresolved V genes explain less than half of the discrepancy, and the remainder lacks a known reason. V and J calls and clone size are as listed in that table; D and trimming were resolved from the DNA. This sample gives around 200,000 clones in total; around 85% of them show up just once. In total, the top ten clones hold more than 2.5% of the sample.

This clone was found once. No cognate antigen has been identified for it. No base quality values were provided; no much bigger clone lies one nucleotide off. Each collaborating institution followed its own protocols to collect whole blood in K2EDTA tubes. For TCRbeta analysis, collaborator samples were shipped as frozen whole blood, as isolated PBMCs, or as DNA extracted from either sample type. The source of this sequence is a man in his 60s with acute or convalescent COVID-19. The specimen sequenced was peripheral blood.

For the CDR3, the sequence is CASSVGQTNTGELFF. The nucleotide sequence reads TGTGCCAGCAGCGTAGGACAGACGAACACCGGGGAGCTGTTTTTT. Recombination joined TRBV27 with TRBJ2-2; the D gene is perhaps TRBD1, from 6 matching bases. V is cut by 6 bases and J by 0 bases, and the space between the germline ends is 11 bases. The CDR3 holds 15 amino acids from the cysteine to the phenylalanine. Just the 45-base CDR3 DNA is kept, in frame starting at base 1. The germline V gene (reference sequence) supplies CDR1 MNHEY and CDR2 SMNVEV.